This is a list of T cell receptor beta chains from one sample in a study of control samples from healthy donors and cancer patients. The assay was immunoSEQ multiplex PCR, and TCRdb's table has in-frame clones only and misses some. The repertoire holds around 120,000 clones, with about 92% as singletons. What was sequenced was PBMCs. These receptors came from a man in his fifties with head and neck cancer. CDR3s include the opening cysteine and the closing phenylalanine or tryptophan. D genes are given only for firm matches. Clone size is given for some rows only: seen once, a few or many times, or a class if the clone is expanded.

>-|-|TRBJ1-1|TRBV5-1
CASSLDSIGTEAFF
TGCGCCAGCAGCTTGGACTCAATAGGGACTGAAGCTTTCTTT
>-|-|TRBJ2-7|TRBV9
CASSVEDGPYEQYF
TGTGCCAGCAGCGTAGAGGACGGACCCTACGAGCAGTACTTC
>-|-|TRBJ1-5|TRBV11-1
CASSRTDHQPQHF
TGTGCCAGCAGTCGGACTGATCATCAGCCCCAGCATTTT
>-|-|TRBJ2-6|TRBV19
CASSILSSGANVLTF
TGTGCCAGTAGTATTTTAAGCTCTGGGGCCAACGTCCTGACTTTC
>-|-|TRBJ2-1|TRBV7-6
CASSLHGGSYNEQFF
TGTGCCAGCAGCTTACACGGGGGCTCCTACAATGAGCAGTTCTTC
>-|TRBD1|TRBJ2-3|TRBV7-3
CASSLTAQGADTQYF
TGTGCCAGCAGCTTAACGGCCCAGGGGGCAGATACGCAGTATTTT
>-|-|TRBJ1-4|TRBV4-3
CATHDVFGEKLFF
TGCGCCACTCATGACGTGTTCGGGGAAAAACTGTTTTTT
>-|TRBD2|TRBJ2-5|TRBV10-3
CAISVRGAGREQETQYF
TGTGCCATCAGTGTAAGAGGGGCAGGGAGGGAACAAGAGACCCAGTACTTC
>-|-|TRBJ1-2|TRBV5-8
CASSRGRGGYGYTF
TGTGCCAGCAGCCGGGGGAGGGGTGGCTATGGCTACACCTTC
>-|-|TRBJ1-5|TRBV19
CASRERGVPQHF
TGTGCCAGTAGGGAACGGGGGGTACCCCAGCATTTT
>-|TRBD2|TRBJ2-1|TRBV4-3
CASSQDGLAGGYNEQFF
TGCGCCAGCAGCCAAGATGGGCTAGCGGGGGGCTACAATGAGCAGTTCTTC
>-|-|TRBJ1-1|TRBV7-9
CASSLTENTEAFF
TGTGCCAGCAGCCTTACAGAGAACACTGAAGCTTTCTTT
>-|TRBD2|TRBJ2-6|TRBV27
CASRELGLAGAGANVLTF
TGTGCCAGCAGAGAACTTGGACTAGCGGGGGCAGGGGCCAACGTCCTGACTTTC
>-|TRBD1|TRBJ1-5|TRBV5-8
CASSLGQGINQPQHF
TGTGCCAGCAGCTTGGGACAGGGGATCAATCAGCCCCAGCATTTT
>-|-|TRBJ1-1|TRBV12-5
CASGKNTEAFF
TGTGCTAGTGGCAAGAACACTGAAGCTTTCTTT
>-|-|TRBJ2-4|TRBV5-1
CASSLEVGLLGNIQYF
TGCGCCAGCAGCTTGGAGGTCGGCTTATTAGGAAACATTCAGTACTTC
>-|-|TRBJ1-4|TRBV15
CATSRDYRVLGEKLFF
TGTGCCACCAGCAGAGACTACAGGGTTTTGGGGGAAAAACTGTTTTTT
>few|TRBD1|TRBJ2-5|TRBV24-1
CATPGTAKWTQYF
TGTGCCACCCCCGGGACAGCAAAATGGACCCAGTACTTC
>-|TRBD2|TRBJ2-4|TRBV5-6
CASSLAGVAKNIQYF
TGTGCCAGCAGCTTAGCGGGGGTAGCCAAAAACATTCAGTACTTC
>-|TRBD1|TRBJ1-2|TRBV4-3
CASSPRVRGLLFGYTF
TGCGCCAGCAGCCCCCGCGTAAGGGGGCTTCTGTTTGGCTACACCTTC
>-|TRBD2|TRBJ2-7|TRBV19
CASSRSGAYEQYF
TGTGCCAGTAGCCGTAGCGGGGCTTACGAGCAGTACTTC
>-|TRBD1|TRBJ2-5|TRBV12-3/TRBV12-4
CASYGQGEETQYF
TGTGCCAGCTATGGACAGGGAGAAGAGACCCAGTACTTC
>-|-|TRBJ2-3|TRBV7-2
CASSSYGDTQYF
TGTGCCAGCAGCTCTTACGGGGATACGCAGTATTTT
>-|-|TRBJ1-4|TRBV7-6
CASSLTTAPNEKLFF
TGTGCCAGCAGCTTGACCACCGCACCGAATGAAAAACTGTTTTTT
>-|-|TRBJ2-5|TRBV2
CATGLDRTQYF
TGTGCCACCGGGCTTGACCGGACCCAGTACTTC
>-|-|TRBJ1-2|TRBV18
CASSPTRSEGYTF
TGTGCCAGCTCACCGACGAGGTCGGAAGGCTACACCTTC
>-|-|TRBJ1-6|TRBV9
CASSARELGNSPLHF
TGTGCCAGCAGCGCAAGGGAACTTGGGAATTCACCCCTCCACTTT
>-|-|TRBJ1-4|TRBV11-2
CASSFSLGIPNEKLFF
TGTGCCAGCAGCTTCAGTCTCGGAATTCCAAATGAAAAACTGTTTTTT
>-|-|TRBJ2-4|TRBV25-1
CASSENGGSIAKNIQYF
TGTGCCAGCAGTGAAAACGGGGGCAGCATAGCCAAAAACATTCAGTACTTC
>once|-|TRBJ2-2|TRBV6-2/TRBV6-3
CASSYPTNPTDTNTGELFF
TGTGCCAGCAGTTACCCGACCAATCCGACAGACACGAACACCGGGGAGCTGTTTTTT
>-|-|TRBJ2-5|TRBV7-2
CASSLGRETQYF
TGTGCCAGCAGCTTAGGAAGGGAGACCCAGTACTTC
>-|-|TRBJ1-5|TRBV5-1
CASSGLGESNQPQHF
TGCGCCAGCAGCGGGCTTGGGGAGAGCAATCAGCCCCAGCATTTT
>-|-|TRBJ2-5|TRBV9
CASSVDGETQYF
TGTGCCAGCAGCGTAGATGGAGAGACCCAGTACTTC
>-|-|TRBJ2-7|TRBV24-1
CATSDLHAAPWGEQYF
TGTGCCACCAGTGATTTGCACGCAGCCCCCTGGGGGGAGCAGTACTTC
>-|TRBD1|TRBJ1-6|TRBV6-8
CASSYRGWDSSYNSPLHF
TGTGCCAGCAGTTACCGGGGATGGGACAGCTCCTATAATTCACCCCTCCACTTT